The source of this TCR beta chain is a study of cytomegalovirus exposure and HLA in healthy donors. PCR primers comprised 60 Vbeta and 13 Jbeta primers. Produced via immunoSEQ multiplex PCR; TCRdb's table is partial and in-frame only. The sample lists a few hundred thousand clones, approximately 83% occurring once. This CDR3 has 15 residues. V dropped 0 bases and J dropped 5 bases, with 11 bases sitting between them. Germline V gene sequence: CDR1 SGHVS, CDR2 FNYEAQ. This clone has only one observation. Its cognate antigen is unknown. Study conclusions and caveats: Several of the most significant clusters appeared, in a later analysis, to be linked to common viral pathogens. Reports credit the classifier with highly specific, highly sensitive diagnosis of cytomegalovirus status. In a later analysis, roughly 17,000 TCR beta sequences were associated with HLA alleles at 0.05 false discovery rate. Donors belonging to an Asian-associated ancestry cluster reportedly showed fewer N-insertions in productive TCRs than the 666-donor mean, according to what a later analysis found.

Specimen: PBMCs. The chain links TRBV7-6 to TRBJ2-1; possible D gene TRBD1, 6 bases. This clonotype originated in a girl between 10 and 17 years old in good health and CMV-seronegative. The CDR3 DNA reads as TGTGCCAGCAGCTTAGCAGGGGGTATCAACAATGAGCAGTTCTTC. Its translation: CASSLAGGINNEQFF.